Included here is one T cell receptor beta chain sequence, with context. These data originate in a study of shared clonotypes between healthy human individuals. Study at large: A few men and a couple of women, aged 18 to 49, were donors. Per donor, CD8 memory used one plate, CD8 naive used two, CD4 memory used three and CD4 naive used three.

The method was immunoSEQ multiplex PCR; TCRdb's version includes in-frame clones alone and lacks a portion of them. This table holds 900,000 to 1,200,000 clones, approximately 78% found once. Trimming took 4 bases from V and 3 from J; bases not matched to a gene: 8. The CDR3 contains 15 residues. Per germline, CDR1 SGHDT and CDR2 YYEEEE. The donors were adults (healthy and HIV-negative) with no recent acute infections or vaccinations. This chain links TRBV5-6 with TRBJ1-2; TRBD1 matches at 8 bases. The TCR was taken from a young man in good health. Some clones in this sample may be carry-over from other donors' samples. Specimen: memory CD4+ T cells from PBMCs. Subset meaning: CD45RA-negative fraction. CDR3 nucleotides: TGTGCCAGCAGCATCCGACAGGGGCCCTACTATGGCTACACCTTC. This codes for CASSIRQGPYYGYTF. The full variable domain, rest sourced from reference TRBV5-6 and TRBJ1-2, is DAGVTQSPTHLIKTRGQQVTLRCSPKSGHDTVSWYQQALGQGPQFIFQYYEEEERQRGNFPDRFSGHQFPNYSSELNVNALLLGDSALYLCASSIRQGPYYGYTFGSGTRLTVV.